The 4 T cell receptor beta chains in this list originate from one sample, sequenced in a study of cytomegalovirus exposure and HLA in healthy donors. The data were produced by immunoSEQ multiplex PCR, yet TCRdb's version contains in-frame clones alone and is incomplete. The sample lists some 170,000 clones; 80% to 90% were seen once. Material for sequencing was PBMCs. All receptors come from a woman in her thirties in good health and CMV-seronegative.

The V gene is TRBV6-5, the J gene TRBJ1-2; D gene uncertain. The CDR3 loop spans 13 amino acids. The V gene lost 0 bases and the J gene lost 2 bases, with 4 bases spanning the gap. Germline CDR1 is MNHEY and CDR2 is SVGAGI. In nucleotides, the CDR3 is TGTGCCAGCAGTTACTCTCCAAACTATGGCTACACCTTC. This translates into CASSYSPNYGYTF.

This chain uses TRBV7-9 with TRBJ2-1; 11 positions agree with TRBD1. The CDR3 sequence is 18 residues long. The germline V gene encodes CDR1 SEHNR and CDR2 FQNEAQ (reference sequence). Unmatched junction bases numbered 8, after V lost 1 base and J lost 3 bases. For the CDR3, the DNA is TGTGCCAGCAGCTTAGGGACAGGGGGCCTACGAGGCTACAATGAGCAGTTCTTC. Protein sequence: CASSLGTGGLRGYNEQFF.

The V and J genes are TRBV7-9 and TRBJ2-2; no definite D call. The CDR3 is 16 residues long. Trimming stripped 5 bases from V and 1 base from J, with 14 bases between. CDR1 and CDR2 (germline): SEHNR, FQNEAQ (reference sequence). The CDR3 is CASSTKAGGNTGELFF. The CDR3 DNA reads TGTGCCAGCAGCACAAAAGCTGGCGGGAACACCGGGGAGCTGTTTTTT.

The V and J genes are TRBV6-6 and TRBJ2-1; D may be TRBD2 (5 bases). CDR1 is MNHNY, CDR2 SVGAGI, per germline (reference sequence). V lost 6 bases, J lost 4 bases, and 13 bases lay in between. The CDR3 sequence is 14 residues long. CDR3 sequence: CASRVPGKYNEQFF. CDR3 coding DNA: TGTGCCAGCAGAGTTCCCGGGAAGTACAATGAGCAGTTCTTC.